This is a list of T cell receptor beta chains from one sample in a study of T cells in Graves' hyperthyroidism and ophthalmopathy. Using its own MiXCR run on the multiplex PCR reads, TCRdb lists one record per CDR3 protein. The data show around 500,000 distinct CDR3 sequences, roughly 14% seen once. The source material was blood. These receptor sequences come from a woman between 18 and 29 years old with Graves' hyperthyroidism. CDR3s include the opening cysteine and the closing phenylalanine or tryptophan. Fields, in order: J gene, clone size, V gene, D gene, CDR3 DNA, CDR3 protein. A D gene is named only where the DNA matches it firmly. The size field is filled for only some rows; it gives once, few, many or a size class.

>TRBJ2-1|few|TRBV20-1|TRBD1
TGCAGTACCCCGGGACAGGGGATGTATGAGCAGTTCTTC
CSTPGQGMYEQFF
>TRBJ1-2|many|TRBV27|.
TGTGCCAGCAGTTTCCTGGGGGCATTTGGCTACACCTTC
CASSFLGAFGYTF
>TRBJ1-4|many|TRBV12-3/TRBV12-4|.
TGTGCCAGCAGTTTTGACAGTCCAACTAATGAAAAACTGTTTTTT
CASSFDSPTNEKLFF
>TRBJ1-1|many|TRBV2|TRBD1
TGTGCCAGCAGGGGGGACAGGGCGGACACTGAAGCTTTCTTT
CASRGDRADTEAFF
>TRBJ2-2|many|TRBV15|TRBD2
TGTGCCACCAGCACCAGACTAGCGGGAGCGGGCGGGGAGCTGTTTTTT
CATSTRLAGAGGELFF
>TRBJ2-5|.|TRBV7-7|.
TGTGCCAGCACCTCCCTGGGGGGAATGAGGGGGACCCAGTACTTC
CASTSLGGMRGTQYF
>TRBJ1-1|many|TRBV19|.
TGTGCCAGTAGTAGGCTGGACGGTGGCGGGAACACTGAAGCTTTCTTT
CASSRLDGGGNTEAFF
>TRBJ2-7|few|TRBV4-1|.
TGCGCCAGCAGCCAAGAAGAATTCTACGAGCAGTACTTC
CASSQEEFYEQYF
>TRBJ2-5|many|TRBV5-1|.
TGCGCCAGCAGCTTGGAACGGATCCAAGAGACCCAGTACTTC
CASSLERIQETQYF
>TRBJ2-7|.|TRBV12-3/TRBV12-4|.
TGTGCCAGCAGTCCCCTAGGGGGGACCAACTACGAGCAGTACTTC
CASSPLGGTNYEQYF
>TRBJ2-5|many|TRBV4-1|TRBD2
TGCGCCAGCAGCCAAGGATCCTCGACTAGCGGGAGGTGGGCGACCCAGTACTTC
CASSQGSSTSGRWATQYF
>TRBJ2-1|many|TRBV3-1|TRBD2
TGTGCCAGCAGCCAGAAACCTAGCGGGTTATACAATGAGCAGTTCTTC
CASSQKPSGLYNEQFF
>TRBJ2-5|.|TRBV10-1|.
TGCGCCAACGATGGGGTGGGCGAAAGGTACCAAGAGACCCAGTACTTC
CANDGVGERYQETQYF
>TRBJ1-1|many|TRBV19|.
TGTGCCAGTAGAGAGGAACTCACTGAAGCTTTCTTT
CASREELTEAFF
>TRBJ2-3|.|TRBV7-9|TRBD2
TGTGCCAGCAATGGGGAGGGAAACACAGATACGCAGTATTTT
CASNGEGNTDTQYF
>TRBJ1-4|few|TRBV3-1|.
TGTGCCAGCAGCCAAAGTTTACTACCTAATGAAAAACTGTTTTTT
CASSQSLLPNEKLFF
>TRBJ1-2|few|TRBV12-5|.
TGTGCTAGTGGTTCGGTTGGTTTTGACGGACGGGAGGGACCGGGGACCTGGGGCTACACCTTC
CASGSVGFDGREGPGTWGYTF
>TRBJ2-5|many|TRBV7-8|TRBD2
TGTGCCAGCAGCTCTAGCGGGAGTTCGGCCCAGTACTTC
CASSSSGSSAQYF
>TRBJ1-5|.|TRBV7-3|.
TGTGCCAGCAGCTCCGAGAGGAATCAGCCCCAGCATTTT
CASSSERNQPQHF
>TRBJ1-5|many|TRBV11-2|.
TGTGCCAGCAGCTTATACTCAGATGGCAATCAGCCCCAGCATTTT
CASSLYSDGNQPQHF
>TRBJ2-7|many|TRBV29-1|TRBD1
TGCAGCGTTGAAGGGACAGGGCCGATGGGGGAGCAGTACTTC
CSVEGTGPMGEQYF
>TRBJ2-1|.|TRBV24-1|TRBD2
TGTGCCACCAGTGCTCCGCTAGCGGGAGTAAGGGGGAATGAGCAGTTCTTC
CATSAPLAGVRGNEQFF
>TRBJ1-1|few|TRBV20-1|.
TGCAGTGCTAGAGGGGTAGAGGACACTGAAGCTTTCTTT
CSARGVEDTEAFF
>TRBJ1-1|few|TRBV10-3|.
TGTGCCATCAGTGGATTCGCTGATTCGGCTGAAGCTTTCTTT
CAISGFADSAEAFF
>TRBJ2-2|many|TRBV6-2/TRBV6-3|.
TGTGCCAGCATTTTAGATCCCGCGGCCGGGGAGCTGTTTTTT
CASILDPAAGELFF
>TRBJ2-2|few|TRBV5-1|.
TGCGCCAGCAGCTTGGAGGTTTTTTCAGTTGGCGGGGAGCTGTTTTTT
CASSLEVFSVGGELFF
>TRBJ1-6|.|TRBV4-1|.
TGCGCCAGCAGCCAACATAGGGATTCACCCCTCCACTTT
CASSQHRDSPLHF
>TRBJ1-2|many|TRBV24-1|.
TGTGCCACCAGTGTAGGACAGAACTATGGCTACACCTTC
CATSVGQNYGYTF
>TRBJ2-5|few|TRBV7-9|.
TGTGCCAGCAGCCCAGATGCCGGCAGTCAAGAGACCCAGTACTTC
CASSPDAGSQETQYF
>TRBJ2-7|once|TRBV3-1|TRBD2
TGTGCCAGTGGGACTAGCGGAGCCTACGAGCAGTACTTC
CASGTSGAYEQYF
>TRBJ2-4|few|TRBV18|TRBD2
TGTGCCAGCTCACCATGGGGGACTAGCGGGGTGCGGGAGAACATTCAGTACTTC
CASSPWGTSGVRENIQYF
>TRBJ2-1|few|TRBV24-1|TRBD1
TGTGCCACCAGTGGTCAGGGGGCCCAATACAATGAGCAGTTCTTC
CATSGQGAQYNEQFF
>TRBJ2-5|few|TRBV5-1|TRBD2
TGCGCCAGCAGCTCGTCCGGGACTAGCATAGAGACCCAGTACTTC
CASSSSGTSIETQYF
>TRBJ2-3|.|TRBV6-1|TRBD1
TGTGCCAGCAGTGACCTACAGGGGGCCTTAGCAGATACGCAGTATTTT
CASSDLQGALADTQYF
>TRBJ1-6|.|TRBV6-2/TRBV6-3|.
TGTGCCAGCAGTTACGGGGGGGATTCACCCCTCCACTTT
CASSYGGDSPLHF
>TRBJ1-2|many|TRBV11-2|.
TGTGCCAGCAGCTTGGGTAGGACGAATGGCTACACCTTC
CASSLGRTNGYTF
>TRBJ2-7|.|TRBV12-3/TRBV12-4|.
TGTGCCAGCAGTTTAAAGGAGGACAGTTTCCGATTGGAGCAGTACTTC
CASSLKEDSFRLEQYF
>TRBJ2-3|few|TRBV19|.
TGTGCCAGTAGCCTGGGGGGGGCAGATAACACAGATACGCAGTATTTT
CASSLGGADNTDTQYF
>TRBJ2-3|many|TRBV3-1|.
TGTGCCAGCAGCCAATTCACTCCGCTAACCCTCACAGATACGCAGTATTTT
CASSQFTPLTLTDTQYF
>TRBJ2-3|.|TRBV12-3/TRBV12-4|TRBD1
TGTGCCAGCAGTTCGGGACAGGGATGGAGAGATACGCAGTATTTT
CASSSGQGWRDTQYF
>TRBJ1-5|.|TRBV2|.
TGTGCCAGCAGTGAGTCGGCGTTAAATCAGCCCCAGCATTTT
CASSESALNQPQHF